This TCR beta chain was identified in a study of cytomegalovirus exposure and HLA in healthy donors. 60 Vbeta and 13 Jbeta primers were used in PCR. Using immunoSEQ multiplex PCR, the repertoire was profiled, and TCRdb retains in-frame clones only, with some absent. This sample's clone table lists approximately 210,000 clones. This CDR3 is built from 15 residues. Germline V gene sequence: CDR1 SGHRS, CDR2 YFSETQ. J lost 1 base, V lost 4 bases, and 5 bases had no gene match. This sequence originates from a woman aged 30 to 39 in good health and CMV-seropositive. Material: PBMCs. This chain uses TRBV5-1 with TRBJ1-5; TRBD1 aligns across 7 bases. The DNA for the CDR3 is TGCGCCAGCAGCCCAACAGGGGAGAGCAATCAGCCCCAGCATTTT. Translation gives CASSPTGESNQPQHF.